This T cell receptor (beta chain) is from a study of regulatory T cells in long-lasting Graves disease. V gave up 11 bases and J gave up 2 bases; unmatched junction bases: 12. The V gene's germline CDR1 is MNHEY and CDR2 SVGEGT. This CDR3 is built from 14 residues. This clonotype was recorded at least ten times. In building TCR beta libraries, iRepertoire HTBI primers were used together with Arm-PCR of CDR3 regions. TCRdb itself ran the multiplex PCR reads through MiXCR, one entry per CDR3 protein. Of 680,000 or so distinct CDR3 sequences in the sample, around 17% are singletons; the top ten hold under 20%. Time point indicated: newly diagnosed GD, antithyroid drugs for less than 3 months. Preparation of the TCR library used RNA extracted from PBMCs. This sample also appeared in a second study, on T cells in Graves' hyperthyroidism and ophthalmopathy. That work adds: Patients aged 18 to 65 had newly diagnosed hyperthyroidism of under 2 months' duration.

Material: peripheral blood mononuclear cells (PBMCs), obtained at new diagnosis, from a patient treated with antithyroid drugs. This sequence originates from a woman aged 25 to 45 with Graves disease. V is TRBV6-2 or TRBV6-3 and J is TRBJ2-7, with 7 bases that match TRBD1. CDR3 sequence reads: CAGANRDRAYEQYF. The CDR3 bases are TGTGCCGGAGCGAACCGGGACAGAGCCTACGAGCAGTACTTC.